A selection of T cell receptor beta chains follows, all from one sample in a study of neoadjuvant anti-PD-1 for oral cavity cancer. Some clones are missing from TCRdb's copy, which holds only in-frame ones; the method was immunoSEQ multiplex PCR. The sample yields around 37,000 clones, more than 35% seen once. The sequencing used tumor tissue, collected after nivolumab (anti-PD-1) treatment. Every receptor here comes from a person aged 35-80 years with oral cavity squamous cell carcinoma. Both conserved end residues are part of each CDR3. Fields, in order: J gene, V gene, D gene, clone size, CDR3 protein, CDR3 DNA. D genes are given only for firm matches. The size field is filled for only some rows; it gives once, few, many or a size class.

j_gene: TRBJ2-5; v_gene: TRBV5-1; d_gene: NA; abundance: NA; CDR3aa: CASSSGRGEETQYF; CDR3nt: TGCGCCAGCAGTTCGGGACGGGGAGAAGAGACCCAGTACTTC
j_gene: TRBJ2-7; v_gene: TRBV9; d_gene: NA; abundance: NA; CDR3aa: CASSAHGGANPYEQYF; CDR3nt: TGTGCCAGCAGCGCCCATGGGGGGGCTAATCCCTACGAGCAGTACTTC
j_gene: TRBJ1-2; v_gene: TRBV30; d_gene: NA; abundance: NA; CDR3aa: CAWSVPGGGLNYGYTF; CDR3nt: TGTGCCTGGAGTGTACCGGGGGGGGGTTTGAACTATGGCTACACCTTC
j_gene: TRBJ2-1; v_gene: TRBV4-1; d_gene: TRBD2; abundance: NA; CDR3aa: CASSQASGNNEQFF; CDR3nt: TGCGCCAGCAGCCAAGCTAGCGGGAACAATGAGCAGTTCTTC
j_gene: TRBJ1-2; v_gene: TRBV11-2; d_gene: NA; abundance: many; CDR3aa: CASSPHSNYGYTF; CDR3nt: TGTGCCAGCAGCCCACACAGTAACTATGGCTACACCTTC
j_gene: TRBJ1-1; v_gene: TRBV15; d_gene: NA; abundance: many; CDR3aa: CATSRGIGRRDTEAFF; CDR3nt: TGTGCCACCAGCAGAGGAATCGGTAGGAGGGACACTGAAGCTTTCTTT
j_gene: TRBJ2-3; v_gene: TRBV7-3; d_gene: TRBD2; abundance: NA; CDR3aa: CASSRGTSRTDTQYF; CDR3nt: TGTGCCAGCAGCCGGGGGACTAGCCGAACAGATACGCAGTATTTT
j_gene: TRBJ2-3; v_gene: TRBV5-1; d_gene: NA; abundance: NA; CDR3aa: CASSLDVNTQYF; CDR3nt: TGCGCCAGCAGCTTGGACGTCAATACGCAGTATTTT
j_gene: TRBJ2-3; v_gene: TRBV5-4; d_gene: NA; abundance: NA; CDR3aa: CASSLAVGSRTDTQYF; CDR3nt: TGTGCCAGCAGCTTGGCGGTAGGTAGCCGCACAGATACGCAGTATTTT
j_gene: TRBJ1-2; v_gene: TRBV10-1; d_gene: NA; abundance: NA; CDR3aa: CASSELDVRGYTF; CDR3nt: TGCGCCAGCAGTGAGCTCGACGTCCGGGGCTACACCTTC
j_gene: TRBJ2-7; v_gene: TRBV5-4; d_gene: NA; abundance: NA; CDR3aa: CASSRLDSSYEQYF; CDR3nt: TGTGCCAGCAGCCGGCTAGACAGTTCCTACGAGCAGTACTTC
j_gene: TRBJ2-7; v_gene: TRBV19; d_gene: TRBD2; abundance: NA; CDR3aa: CASRERERYEQYF; CDR3nt: TGTGCCAGTAGAGAGCGGGAACGCTACGAGCAGTACTTC
j_gene: TRBJ1-1; v_gene: TRBV11-2; d_gene: TRBD1; abundance: NA; CDR3aa: CASSSNRGRGKKTEAFF; CDR3nt: TGTGCCAGCAGTTCGAACAGGGGGCGAGGGAAAAAGACTGAAGCTTTCTTT
j_gene: TRBJ2-3; v_gene: TRBV11-2; d_gene: TRBD1; abundance: many; CDR3aa: CASSRTGRVDTQYF; CDR3nt: TGTGCCAGCAGCCGGACAGGGAGAGTAGATACGCAGTATTTT
j_gene: TRBJ1-2; v_gene: TRBV30; d_gene: NA; abundance: NA; CDR3aa: CAWSRNYGYTF; CDR3nt: TGTGCCTGGAGCAGGAACTATGGCTACACCTTC
j_gene: TRBJ1-5; v_gene: TRBV18; d_gene: NA; abundance: NA; CDR3aa: CASSPLGGRQPQHF; CDR3nt: TGTGCCAGCTCCCCCTTGGGGGGCCGTCAGCCCCAGCATTTT
j_gene: TRBJ2-7; v_gene: TRBV6-5; d_gene: TRBD1; abundance: few; CDR3aa: CASRLTGAYEQYF; CDR3nt: TGTGCCAGCAGACTGACAGGGGCCTACGAGCAGTACTTC
j_gene: TRBJ2-5; v_gene: TRBV20-1; d_gene: NA; abundance: many; CDR3aa: CSARQLETQYF; CDR3nt: TGCAGTGCTAGACAATTAGAGACCCAGTACTTC
j_gene: TRBJ2-7; v_gene: TRBV27; d_gene: NA; abundance: few; CDR3aa: CASATLGLVYEQYF; CDR3nt: TGTGCCAGCGCTACGCTGGGGCTGGTTTACGAGCAGTACTTC
j_gene: TRBJ1-3; v_gene: TRBV11-2; d_gene: NA; abundance: few; CDR3aa: CASSPLLGNTIYF; CDR3nt: TGTGCCAGCAGCCCTCTACTTGGAAACACCATATATTTT
j_gene: TRBJ1-2; v_gene: TRBV28; d_gene: NA; abundance: few; CDR3aa: CACYGGGHGNLYGYTF; CDR3nt: TGTGCCTGCTACGGGGGAGGGCACGGGAACCTCTATGGCTACACCTTC
j_gene: TRBJ1-3; v_gene: TRBV11-3; d_gene: NA; abundance: many; CDR3aa: CASSVGGNTIYF; CDR3nt: TGTGCCAGCAGCGTGGGCGGAAACACCATATATTTT
j_gene: TRBJ2-3; v_gene: TRBV5-1; d_gene: TRBD2; abundance: once; CDR3aa: CASRTSGEPDTQYF; CDR3nt: TGCGCCAGCAGAACTAGCGGGGAGCCAGATACGCAGTATTTT
j_gene: TRBJ2-1; v_gene: TRBV25-1; d_gene: NA; abundance: NA; CDR3aa: CASSETLVGGSSYNEQFF; CDR3nt: TGTGCCAGCAGTGAAACCCTTGTCGGCGGAAGCTCCTACAATGAGCAGTTCTTC
j_gene: TRBJ1-5; v_gene: TRBV5-1; d_gene: TRBD1; abundance: few; CDR3aa: CASSLGTGSNQPQHF; CDR3nt: TGCGCCAGCAGCTTGGGGACAGGGAGCAATCAGCCCCAGCATTTT
j_gene: TRBJ2-7; v_gene: TRBV5-1; d_gene: TRBD2; abundance: NA; CDR3aa: CASSFQGGVSYEQYF; CDR3nt: TGCGCCAGCAGCTTTCAGGGAGGGGTCTCCTACGAGCAGTACTTC
j_gene: TRBJ1-5; v_gene: TRBV6-1; d_gene: NA; abundance: NA; CDR3aa: CASSPDLRSQPQHF; CDR3nt: TGTGCCAGCAGCCCCGACCTGCGGAGTCAGCCCCAGCATTTT